Below are 25 T cell receptor beta chains sequenced from a single sample in a study of T cell changes during pregnancy in multiple sclerosis. Sequencing was performed with immunoSEQ multiplex PCR; in TCRdb, only in-frame clones are kept and a portion is missing. The top ten hold approximately 13% of the sample, which has approximately 18,000 clones, about 89% seen once. This sample comprised CD8+ T cells from peripheral blood mononuclear cells, obtained in the third trimester of pregnancy. The receptors derive from a female donor in good health, enrolled as a control in a pregnancy study.

The chain uses TRBV4-2 and TRBJ2-2, with TRBD2 matching 9 bases. CDR1 LGHNA and CDR2 YNFKEQ come from the germline V gene. This CDR3 spans 15 amino acids. The J segment lost 4 bases and the V segment lost 0 bases, leaving 0 bases of the junction unmatched. CDR3 sequence (DNA): TGTGCCAGCAGCCAAGAACTAGCGGGCACCGGGGAGCTGTTTTTT. Its protein is CASSQELAGTGELFF.

This clone ranks as large (0.1 to 1%). This chain uses TRBV4-2 with TRBJ2-3; 15 nucleotides line up with TRBD2. Germline V CDR1 and CDR2: LGHNA, YNFKEQ. This CDR3 has 16 amino acids. V shed 1 base, J shed 4 bases, and the junction held 0 bases outside the gene matches. The DNA of the CDR3 is TGTGCCAGCAGCCAAGGGACTAGCGGGGGGGCAGATACGCAGTATTTT. It encodes CASSQGTSGGADTQYF.

The chain is built from TRBV5-1 and TRBJ2-3, with TRBD2 identical over 11 bases. The CDR3 runs 16 residues. From germline, CDR1 is SGHRS and CDR2 YFSETQ. V lost 2 bases and J lost 4; bases outside the gene matches: 6. The CDR3 DNA reads TGCGCCAGCAGCTTCCTACTAGCGGGAGACGCAGATACGCAGTATTTT. Its translation: CASSFLLAGDADTQYF. The whole variable domain, remainder taken from reference TRBV5-1 and TRBJ2-3, is KAGVTQTPRYLIKTRGQQVTLSCSPISGHRSVSWYQQTPGQGLQFLFEYFSETQRNKGNFPGRFSGRQFSNSRSEMNVSTLELGDSALYLCASSFLLAGDADTQYFGPGTRLTVL.

The table lists this clone with a few counts. This sequence joins TRBV27 and TRBJ2-7, with a weak D call TRBD2 (5 bases). Germline lookup yields CDR1 MNHEY and CDR2 SMNVEV (reference sequence). The CDR3 has 14 residues. V shed 3 bases and J shed 7 bases, with 16 bases lying between them. CDR3 protein: CASSFSEGSSEQYF. CDR3 in DNA: TGTGCCAGCAGTTTTAGCGAAGGGAGCTCGGAGCAGTACTTC.

This chain links TRBV5-6 with TRBJ2-7; a weak D match, TRBD1 (7 bases). CDR3 length: 16 residues. CDR1 SGHDT and CDR2 YYEEEE come from the germline V gene. The V end lost 4 bases, the J end lost 2 bases, and 19 bases lay between the germline ends. The CDR3 here is CASSRPPAGQTYEQYF. CDR3 nucleotides: TGTGCCAGCAGCCGGCCCCCCGCGGGACAGACCTACGAGCAGTACTTC.

This clone was found a few times. The J gene is TRBJ2-7, the V gene TRBV27; D is ambiguous. CDR3 length equals 12 residues. From germline, CDR1 is MNHEY and CDR2 SMNVEV (reference sequence). V lost 4 bases and J 7 bases, leaving 11 bases between the germline ends. Here the CDR3 DNA reads TGTGCCAGCAGTTCCCTCTTGGCAGAGCAGTACTTC. It is translated as CASSSLLAEQYF.

V is TRBV6-4 and J is TRBJ2-1; 8 nucleotides line up with TRBD2. Germline V gene data show CDR1 as MRHNA and CDR2 as SNTAGT. The CDR3 runs 15 residues. Unmatched junction bases numbered 9, after V lost 3 bases and J lost 8 bases. CDR3 loop: CASSDQAGGLDEQFF. The CDR3 nucleotides read TGTGCCAGCAGTGATCAGGCGGGAGGTCTCGATGAGCAGTTCTTC.

The chain has TRBV7-8 and TRBJ1-2; 8 bases agree with TRBD1. The CDR3 spans 15 residues. The J segment lost 0 bases and the V segment lost 2 bases, leaving 2 bases of the junction unmatched. Germline loops: CDR1 SGHVS, CDR2 FQNEAQ. CDR3 residues: CASSLSGGSNYGYTF. CDR3 bases: TGTGCCAGCAGCTTATCAGGGGGCTCTAACTATGGCTACACCTTC.

The rearrangement joins TRBV5-8 to TRBJ1-1; TRBD1 is a possible D gene (5 bases). Per the germline V gene, CDR1 is SGHTS and CDR2 is YDEGEE. This CDR3 is 13 amino acids long. V was clipped by 2 bases and J by 4 bases, with 9 bases between them. The CDR3 here is CASSFFRATEAFF. The CDR3 coding sequence is TGTGCCAGCAGCTTTTTCAGGGCCACTGAAGCTTTCTTT. Complete variable domain (other parts from reference TRBV5-8 and TRBJ1-1): EAGVTQSPTHLIKTRGQQATLRCSPISGHTSVYWYQQALGLGLQFLLWYDEGEERNRGNFPPRFSGRQFPNYSSELNVNALELEDSALYLCASSFFRATEAFFGQGTRLTVV.

The rearrangement uses TRBV9 and TRBJ1-2; D unresolved. CDR3 size: 13 residues. The germline V gene has CDR1 SGDLS and CDR2 YYNGEE. V lost 6 bases, J lost 6 bases, and 15 bases lay in between. CDR3 bases: TGTGCCAGCAACCCTGGTGGAGGACATGGCTACACCTTC. This gives the protein CASNPGGGHGYTF.

The rearrangement links TRBV28 to TRBJ2-3, with a tentative D call TRBD2 (6 bases). The V end was cut by 10 bases, the J end by 2 bases, with 13 bases between. CDR1 MDHEN and CDR2 SYDVKM come from the germline V gene. The CDR3 contains 13 residues. The CDR3 protein is CAIDGGHTDTQYF. CDR3 DNA: TGTGCCATCGACGGAGGGCACACAGATACGCAGTATTTT. The full variable domain, rest sourced from reference TRBV28 and TRBJ2-3, is DVKVTQSSRYLVKRTGEKVFLECVQDMDHENMFWYRQDPGLGLRLIYFSYDVKMKEKGDIPEGYSVSREKKERFSLILESASTNQTSMYLCAIDGGHTDTQYFGPGTRLTVL.

J is TRBJ2-3 and V is TRBV7-2, with D perhaps matching TRBD2 (5 bases). Deletions cut 5 bases from V and 0 bases from J, with 12 bases between. The CDR3 consists of 15 residues. Germline loops: CDR1 SGHTA, CDR2 FQGNSA. CDR3 sequence reads: CASSPGLTSTDTQYF. In nucleotides, the CDR3 is TGTGCCAGCAGCCCCGGACTGACTAGCACAGATACGCAGTATTTT.

This sequence joins TRBV28 and TRBJ1-2; 9 nucleotides line up with TRBD1. In germline, CDR1 is MDHEN, CDR2 SYDVKM. The V and J ends lost 4 bases and 2 bases, in that order; junction bases with no gene match: 5. CDR3 length: 15 amino acids. CDR3 in DNA: TGTGCCAGCAGTTGGGGGACAGGGCTAAACTATGGCTACACCTTC. This codes for CASSWGTGLNYGYTF.

CDR3 coding DNA: TGTGCCAGCAGTGAACAGGGGGCGAATCAGCCCCAGCATTTT. Residues: CASSEQGANQPQHF. The chain employs TRBV28 and TRBJ1-5, with TRBD1 identical over 9 bases. V was clipped by 5 bases and J by 4 bases; unmatched bases: 3. There are 14 residues in the CDR3. Germline V gene data show CDR1 as MDHEN and CDR2 as SYDVKM.

This clone is a singleton in its sample. The chain links TRBV10-3 to TRBJ2-7, with D perhaps TRBD2 (5 bases). This CDR3 contains 15 residues. Germline V CDR1 and CDR2: ENHRY, SYGVKD. V shed 0 bases and J shed 0 bases, with 9 bases lying between them. The CDR3, as DNA: TGTGCCATCAGTGAGTCTAGAGGGAACTCCTACGAGCAGTACTTC. Protein sequence: CAISESRGNSYEQYF.

V gene TRBV5-6 combines with J gene TRBJ2-2; the D gene is possibly TRBD2 (5 bases). V lost 4 bases and J lost 0, with 7 bases in between. Germline CDR1 and CDR2: SGHDT and YYEEEE. The CDR3 runs 14 residues. CDR3 residues: CASSTGTNTGELFF. CDR3 DNA: TGTGCCAGCAGCACCGGGACGAACACCGGGGAGCTGTTTTTT.

The V call is TRBV11-3, the J call TRBJ2-7, with 10 bases matching TRBD1. The trim removed 5 bases at V and 2 bases at J, leaving 6 bases unmatched. The V gene's germline CDR1 is SGHNT and CDR2 YENEEA. The CDR3 contains 15 residues. CDR3 bases: TGTGCCAGCAGCCGCGGGACAGGGGTCGCCTACGAGCAGTACTTC. Translation: CASSRGTGVAYEQYF.

This rearrangement joins TRBV7-3 to TRBJ2-3, with a tentative D call TRBD1 (7 bases). The germline gives CDR1 SGHTA, CDR2 FQGTGA. CDR3 length equals 15 residues. Trimming pared 5 bases from V and 6 bases from J, leaving 18 bases between. CDR3: CASSPTGARGDTQYF. The CDR3 coding sequence is TGTGCCAGCAGCCCAACAGGGGCCCGGGGGGATACGCAGTATTTT.

The CDR3 is CASSLTDRSHEQFF. The CDR3 bases are TGTGCCAGCAGCTTAACCGACAGGTCCCACGAGCAGTTCTTC. The chain carries TRBV28 and TRBJ2-1, with a weak D call TRBD1 (6 bases). The CDR3 has 14 amino acids. V lost 6 bases to trimming and J lost 10 bases, with 19 bases between them. Germline V gene data show CDR1 as MDHEN and CDR2 as SYDVKM.

This chain uses TRBV25-1 with TRBJ2-5; 13 bases are a match to TRBD2. J lost 5 bases, V lost 1 base, and 7 bases had no gene match. In germline, CDR1 is MGHDK, CDR2 SYGVNS. CDR3 length: 17 amino acids. The CDR3 reads CASSESGLAGVGETQYF. In DNA, the CDR3 is TGTGCCAGCAGTGAATCAGGACTAGCGGGAGTTGGGGAGACCCAGTACTTC.

The rearrangement joins TRBV27 to TRBJ2-5; a possible D gene is TRBD2 (5 bases). The V end was cut by 2 bases, the J end by 5 bases, with 15 bases between. This CDR3 region has 15 residues. Germline CDR1 reads MNHEY; CDR2 reads SMNVEV (reference sequence). CDR3 DNA sequence: TGTGCCAGCAGTTTACGGGCTAGCCTTATCGAGACCCAGTACTTC. Translating gives CASSLRASLIETQYF.

The CDR3 here is CAIGQTYEQYF. Written as DNA, the CDR3 is TGTGCCATCGGCCAGACCTACGAGCAGTACTTC. This chain links TRBV10-3 with TRBJ2-7; D is unclear. Germline V lookup: CDR1 ENHRY, CDR2 SYGVKD. The CDR3 is made up of 11 amino acids. The germline V and J ends were trimmed by 8 bases and 2 bases, with 7 bases remaining between them.

This clone was observed a single time. The V gene is TRBV6-5, the J gene TRBJ1-1, with 7 bases lining up with TRBD1. CDR3 length: 14 amino acids. The germline CDR1 and CDR2 sequences are MNHEY and SVGAGI. Trimming removed 1 base from V and 10 bases from J; junction bases left unmatched: 9. Written as DNA, the CDR3 is TGTGCCAGCAGTTACTTGACAGGGCTTCGAGGAGCTTTCTTT. Its protein is CASSYLTGLRGAFF.

The chain employs TRBV6-5 and TRBJ1-1; no clear D. The V gene lost 4 bases and the J gene lost 5 bases, with 8 bases spanning the gap. CDR1 is MNHEY and CDR2 is SVGAGI in the germline V gene. CDR3 size: 12 residues. CDR3: CASSSRRTEAFF. CDR3 nucleotide sequence: TGTGCCAGCAGTTCTAGGAGGACTGAAGCTTTCTTT.

This sequence joins TRBV27 and TRBJ1-5, with 8 positions matching TRBD1. Germline CDR1 and CDR2: MNHEY and SMNVEV (reference sequence). Trimming took 3 bases from V and 9 from J; bases not matched to a gene: 10. CDR3 length: 15 residues. The CDR3 coding sequence is TGTGCCAGCAGTTTGGCAACAGGGGGGGTTTGGCCCCAGCATTTT. It encodes CASSLATGGVWPQHF.